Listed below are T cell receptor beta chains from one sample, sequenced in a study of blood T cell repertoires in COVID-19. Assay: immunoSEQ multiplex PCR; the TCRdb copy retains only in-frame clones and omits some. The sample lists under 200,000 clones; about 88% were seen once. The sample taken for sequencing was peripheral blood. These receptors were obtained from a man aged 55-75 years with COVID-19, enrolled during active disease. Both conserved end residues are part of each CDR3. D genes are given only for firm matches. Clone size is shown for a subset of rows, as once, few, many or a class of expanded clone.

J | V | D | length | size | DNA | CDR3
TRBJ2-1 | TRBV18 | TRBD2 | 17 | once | TGTGCCAGCTCACCAAGAACTAGCGGGGGCTCCTACAATGAGCAGTTCTTC | CASSPRTSGGSYNEQFF
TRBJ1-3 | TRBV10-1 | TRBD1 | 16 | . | TGCGCCAGAGTGGGACAGGGTTTTTCGAGTATCAACACCATATATTTT | CARVGQGFSSINTIYF
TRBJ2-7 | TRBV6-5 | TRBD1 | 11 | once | TGTGCCAGCCGACACGACAGGGAACAGTACTTC | CASRHDREQYF
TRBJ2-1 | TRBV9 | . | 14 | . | TGTGCCAGCAGCGTAGGGTCGGGGTACGATGAGCAGTTCTTC | CASSVGSGYDEQFF
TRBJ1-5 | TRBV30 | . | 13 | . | TGTGCCTGGAGTGTACAGGGCGTTCAGCCCCAGCATTTT | CAWSVQGVQPQHF
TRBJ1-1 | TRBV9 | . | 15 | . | TGTGCCAGCTCTAGGGGGGGCGCTGGTTTCACTGAAGCTTTCTTT | CASSRGGAGFTEAFF
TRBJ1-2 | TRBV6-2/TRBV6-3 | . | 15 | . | TGTGCCAGCAGTACCCGAGGAGCACCTAAATATGGCTACACCTTC | CASSTRGAPKYGYTF
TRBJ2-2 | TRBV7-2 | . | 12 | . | TGTGCCAGCAGTTATCTCACCGGGGAGCTGTTTTTT | CASSYLTGELFF
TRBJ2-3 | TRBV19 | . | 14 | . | TGTGCCAGTAGCAAACGGGTGTTCGCAGATACGCAGTATTTT | CASSKRVFADTQYF
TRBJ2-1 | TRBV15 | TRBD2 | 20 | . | TGTGCCACCAGCAGACCTCACGGGACTAGCTTATCGAGCTCCTACAATGAGCAGTTCTTC | CATSRPHGTSLSSSYNEQFF
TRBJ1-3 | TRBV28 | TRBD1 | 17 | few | TGTGCCAGCAGTTCCTCATCTGGACAGGGGGGGAGAAACACCATATATTTT | CASSSSSGQGGRNTIYF
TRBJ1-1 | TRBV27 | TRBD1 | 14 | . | TGTGCCAGCAGTCCCTCCACAGGGGGCACTGAAGCTTTCTTT | CASSPSTGGTEAFF
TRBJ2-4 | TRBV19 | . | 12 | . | TGTGCCAGTAGTAGTCGCGGTCCCATTCAGTACTTC | CASSSRGPIQYF
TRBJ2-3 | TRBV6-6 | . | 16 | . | TGTGCCAGCAGGGCCTCAGGGCATTATAGCACAGATACGCAGTATTTT | CASRASGHYSTDTQYF
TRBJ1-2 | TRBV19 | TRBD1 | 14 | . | TGTGCCAGTAGTATAGGGCAGGGGGCGAGGGGCTACACCTTC | CASSIGQGARGYTF
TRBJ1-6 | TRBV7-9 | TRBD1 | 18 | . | TGTGCCAGCAGCCAGGGACAGGGGAGATTCCGTAATAATTCACCCCTCCACTTT | CASSQGQGRFRNNSPLHF
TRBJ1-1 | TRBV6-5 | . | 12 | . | TGTGCCAGCAGTTTACAGGAAGAGAGAGCTTTCTTT | CASSLQEERAFF
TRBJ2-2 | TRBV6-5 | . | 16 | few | TGTGCCAGCAGTTCCGCTGAGAACCCGAACACCGGGGAGCTGTTTTTT | CASSSAENPNTGELFF
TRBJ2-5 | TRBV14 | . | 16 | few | TGTGCCAGCAGCCAAGGAATGCCTTTCAGACAAGAGACCCAGTACTTC | CASSQGMPFRQETQYF
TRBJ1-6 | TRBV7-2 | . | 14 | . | TGTGCCAGCAGCTTGGGGGCTGGATATTCACCCCTCCACTTT | CASSLGAGYSPLHF
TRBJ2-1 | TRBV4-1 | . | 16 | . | TGCGCCAGCAGCCAAGGGAGAGAACCCAACCACAATGAGCAGTTCTTC | CASSQGREPNHNEQFF
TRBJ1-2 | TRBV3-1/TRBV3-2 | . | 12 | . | TGTGCCAGCAGCCAAGTCCTGAGGGGCTACACCTTC | CASSQVLRGYTF
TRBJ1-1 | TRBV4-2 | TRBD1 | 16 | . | TGTGCCAGCAGCCCCTCGGCAGGGGGTTTATCAACTGAAGCTTTCTTT | CASSPSAGGLSTEAFF
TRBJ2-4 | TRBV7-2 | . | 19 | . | TGTGCCAGCAGCTTAGAGTTTAGGTCCGGGGGACTAGCCAAAAACATTCAGTACTTC | CASSLEFRSGGLAKNIQYF
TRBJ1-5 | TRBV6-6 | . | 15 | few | TGTGCCAGCAGCGAGAGAGGGCGAAGCAATCAGCCCCAGCATTTT | CASSERGRSNQPQHF
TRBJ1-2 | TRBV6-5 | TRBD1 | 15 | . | TGTGCCAGCAGTTCCGTGGAGGGGGCGGCCTATGGCTACACCTTC | CASSSVEGAAYGYTF
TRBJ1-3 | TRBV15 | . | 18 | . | TGTGCCACCAGCAGAGATTCGCAGGGGTTGAAATCTGGAAACACCATATATTTT | CATSRDSQGLKSGNTIYF
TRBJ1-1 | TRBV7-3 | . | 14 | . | TGTGCCAGCAGCTTAACGTTCGGGAACACTGAAGCTTTCTTT | CASSLTFGNTEAFF
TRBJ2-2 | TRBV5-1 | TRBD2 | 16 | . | TGCGCCAGCGCGCCCAGGTTGTGGGGGGGCACCGGGGAGCTGTTTTTT | CASAPRLWGGTGELFF
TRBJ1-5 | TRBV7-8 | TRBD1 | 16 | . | TGTGCCAGCAGCTCCATAACCGGGACAGGCAATCAGCCCCAGCATTTT | CASSSITGTGNQPQHF
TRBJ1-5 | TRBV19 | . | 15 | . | TGTGCCAGTGGATCTCCGCGGGCCGGGAATCAGCCCCAGCATTTT | CASGSPRAGNQPQHF
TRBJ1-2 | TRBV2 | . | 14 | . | TGTGCCAGCAGTGCACAGCGGCCCTCGAGGGGCTACACCTTC | CASSAQRPSRGYTF
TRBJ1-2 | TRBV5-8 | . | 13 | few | TGTGCCAGCACCATTGACTTTAACTATGGCTACACCTTC | CASTIDFNYGYTF
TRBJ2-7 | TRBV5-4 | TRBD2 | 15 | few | TGTGCCAGCAGCTTGGGGGAGGGGCCCTCCTACGAGCAGTACTTC | CASSLGEGPSYEQYF
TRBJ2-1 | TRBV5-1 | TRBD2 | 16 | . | TGCGCCAGCAGCTTCCTCCTCGGGAGGGCCTACAATGAGCAGTTCTTC | CASSFLLGRAYNEQFF
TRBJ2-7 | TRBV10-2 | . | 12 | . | TGCGCCAGCAGTATGACAGGTTTTTCGCAGTACTTC | CASSMTGFSQYF
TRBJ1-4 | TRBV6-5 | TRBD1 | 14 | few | TGTGCCAGCAGCCGAACAGGGGTGGCTGAAAAACTGTTTTTT | CASSRTGVAEKLFF
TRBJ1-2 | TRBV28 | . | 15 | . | TGTGCCAGCAGAACCGACAGGACCAAACGCTATGGCTACACCTTC | CASRTDRTKRYGYTF
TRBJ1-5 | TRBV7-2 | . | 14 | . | TGTGCCAGCAGCTTATCCACGGGGAATCAGCCCCAGCATTTT | CASSLSTGNQPQHF
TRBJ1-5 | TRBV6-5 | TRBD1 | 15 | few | TGTGCCAGCTCAGAAGACAGGGGAATCAATCAGCCCCAGCATTTT | CASSEDRGINQPQHF
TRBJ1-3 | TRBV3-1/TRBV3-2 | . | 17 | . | TGTGCCAGCAGCCAAGCGGCGTCGGGGGGCTCTGGAAACACCATATATTTT | CASSQAASGGSGNTIYF
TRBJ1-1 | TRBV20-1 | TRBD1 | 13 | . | TGCAGTGCTAGTTGGTTAGTTATGGCAGGGGGCCTCTTT | CSASWLVMAGGLF
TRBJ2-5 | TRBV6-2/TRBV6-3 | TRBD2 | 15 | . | TGTGCCAGCAGTTTCCCAGCGGGGGGGAGAGAGACCCAGTACTTC | CASSFPAGGRETQYF
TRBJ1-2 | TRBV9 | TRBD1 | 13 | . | TGTGCCAGCAGCCTGTACAGGGGCCATGGCTACACCTTC | CASSLYRGHGYTF
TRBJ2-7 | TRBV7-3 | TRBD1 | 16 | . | TGTGCCAGCAGCTCCCCAGTAAGGTATGGGGACAGGAGGAAGTACTTC | CASSSPVRYGDRRKYF
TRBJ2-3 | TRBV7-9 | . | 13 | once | TGTGCCAGCAGCTTTCCCCCCGCAGATACGCAGTATTTT | CASSFPPADTQYF
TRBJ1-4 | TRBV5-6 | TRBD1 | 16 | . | TGTGCCAGCAGCACGGGACAGGGAATCGGGGGTGAAAAACTGTTTTTT | CASSTGQGIGGEKLFF
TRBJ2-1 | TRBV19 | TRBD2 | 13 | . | TGTGCCAGTAGTACGATTCGGGAGGGTGAGCAGTTCTTC | CASSTIREGEQFF
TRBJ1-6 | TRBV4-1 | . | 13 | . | TGCGCCAGCAGCCAAGAGCAGAATTCACCCCTCCACTTT | CASSQEQNSPLHF
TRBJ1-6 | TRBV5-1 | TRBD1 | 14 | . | TGCGCCAGCAGCCGGACAGGGAATAATTCACCCCTCCACTTT | CASSRTGNNSPLHF